The rows below give T cell receptor beta chains drawn from one sample of a study of control samples from healthy donors and cancer patients. TCRdb's copy holds only in-frame clones and misses some; the assay was immunoSEQ multiplex PCR. The sample yields about 140,000 clones, 90% to 95% seen once. Sequences were obtained from blood. These receptors were obtained from a man in his forties in good health. Both conserved end residues are part of each CDR3. D genes are given only for firm matches. Clone size is not always given. Where it is, it says once, few, many or a class for expanded clones.

j_call: TRBJ1-2; clone_size: .; d_call: .; v_call: TRBV24-1; cdr3_aa: CATSTERGYGYTF; cdr3_nt: TGTGCCACCAGTACCGAGCGGGGCTATGGCTACACCTTC
j_call: TRBJ1-5; clone_size: .; d_call: .; v_call: TRBV9; cdr3_aa: CASSGSSPEEPQHF; cdr3_nt: TGTGCCAGCAGCGGGTCCTCACCGGAAGAGCCCCAGCATTTT
j_call: TRBJ2-1; clone_size: once; d_call: .; v_call: TRBV6-1; cdr3_aa: CASSEGRFNYNEQFF; cdr3_nt: TGTGCCAGCAGTGAAGGGCGCTTCAACTACAATGAGCAGTTCTTC
j_call: TRBJ2-7; clone_size: .; d_call: .; v_call: TRBV9; cdr3_aa: CASSVGYEQYF; cdr3_nt: TGTGCCAGCAGCGTAGGCTACGAGCAGTACTTC
j_call: TRBJ1-2; clone_size: .; d_call: .; v_call: TRBV6-5; cdr3_aa: CASKGVGGYTF; cdr3_nt: TGTGCCAGCAAGGGGGTTGGGGGCTACACCTTC
j_call: TRBJ1-1; clone_size: .; d_call: .; v_call: TRBV10-3; cdr3_aa: CAISDRGPQMNTEAFF; cdr3_nt: TGTGCCATCAGTGACCGAGGACCTCAAATGAACACTGAAGCTTTCTTT
j_call: TRBJ1-1; clone_size: .; d_call: .; v_call: TRBV28; cdr3_aa: CASSLWREQRAFF; cdr3_nt: TGTGCCAGCAGTTTATGGAGGGAACAGAGAGCTTTCTTT
j_call: TRBJ1-4; clone_size: .; d_call: TRBD1; v_call: TRBV7-8; cdr3_aa: CASSVRQGINEKLFF; cdr3_nt: TGTGCCAGCAGCGTTCGACAGGGGATTAATGAAAAACTGTTTTTT
j_call: TRBJ2-7; clone_size: .; d_call: TRBD1; v_call: TRBV10-3; cdr3_aa: CAISATGVYYEQYF; cdr3_nt: TGTGCCATCAGTGCGACAGGGGTGTACTACGAGCAGTACTTC
j_call: TRBJ2-2; clone_size: .; d_call: .; v_call: TRBV6-5; cdr3_aa: CATQEGLNTGELFF; cdr3_nt: TGTGCCACCCAAGAGGGTCTGAACACCGGGGAGCTGTTTTTT
j_call: TRBJ2-1; clone_size: .; d_call: TRBD1; v_call: TRBV28; cdr3_aa: CASSPLGQGATYNEQFF; cdr3_nt: TGTGCCAGCAGTCCCCTAGGACAGGGGGCCACCTACAATGAGCAGTTCTTC
j_call: TRBJ2-5; clone_size: .; d_call: TRBD2; v_call: TRBV11-3; cdr3_aa: CASSSGLAGGETQYF; cdr3_nt: TGTGCCAGCAGCTCGGGACTAGCGGGGGGAGAGACCCAGTACTTC